These T cell receptor beta chains were read from a single sample in a study of cytomegalovirus exposure and HLA in healthy donors. Repertoires were generated with immunoSEQ multiplex PCR, while TCRdb's copy carries only in-frame clones and drops some. The sample lists roughly 310,000 clones; 88% were seen once. Sequences were obtained from PBMCs. Every receptor here comes from a man aged 25-45 years in good health and CMV-seronegative. CDR3s include the opening cysteine and the closing phenylalanine or tryptophan. A D gene is named only where the DNA matches it firmly.

v_call	d_call	j_call	cdr3_nt	cdr3_aa
TRBV5-8	TRBD1	TRBJ1-3	TGTGCCAGCAGCGTCAGGGGGCAAGGAAACACCATATATTTT	CASSVRGQGNTIYF
TRBV5-1	NA	TRBJ1-2	TGCGCCAGCAGACGAACGGGGAACTATGGCTACACCTTC	CASRRTGNYGYTF
TRBV10-3	NA	TRBJ2-1	TGTGCCATCAGTGAGTCCTTCAGGCAGGGGCAGTTCTTC	CAISESFRQGQFF
TRBV5-4	NA	TRBJ1-2	TGTGCCAGCAGCTCCCCCGAGGGCTATGGCTACACCTTC	CASSSPEGYGYTF
TRBV4-1	NA	TRBJ2-7	TGCGCCAGCAGCCGCAGACAGGCGATGAAGGACTACGAGCAGTACTTC	CASSRRQAMKDYEQYF
TRBV5-4	NA	TRBJ2-7	TGTGCCAGCAGCGTTCAGAAACGCCTGACCTACGAGCAGTACTTC	CASSVQKRLTYEQYF
TRBV19	NA	TRBJ2-2	TGTGCCAGTAGTAAACAGGGTAGCACCGGGGAGCTGTTTTTT	CASSKQGSTGELFF
TRBV6-1	NA	TRBJ1-2	TGTGCCAGCAGTGAGATAAAAGCGAACTATGGCTACACCTTC	CASSEIKANYGYTF
TRBV10-3	TRBD1	TRBJ2-2	TGTGCCATCAGTGAGCCCGGGACAGGGATTAACACCGGGGAGCTGTTTTTT	CAISEPGTGINTGELFF
TRBV2	TRBD1	TRBJ1-2	TGTGCCAGCAGTTATAGGACAGGGGACGGGGAAGGCTACACCTTC	CASSYRTGDGEGYTF
TRBV9	TRBD1	TRBJ1-2	TGTGCCAGCAGCGTAAATACAGGGGGGAGTCTTGGCTACACCTTC	CASSVNTGGSLGYTF
TRBV9	NA	TRBJ2-7	TGTGCCAGCAGCGTAGGCCAGGGGACCTACGAGCAGTACTTC	CASSVGQGTYEQYF
TRBV29-1	NA	TRBJ2-7	TGCAGCGTTGAATATCCAGGGGAGTACGAGCAGTACTTC	CSVEYPGEYEQYF
TRBV2	NA	TRBJ1-2	TGTGCCAGCAAAATGGTCACAGGGCTCGCCTATGGCTACACCTTC	CASKMVTGLAYGYTF
TRBV5-5	NA	TRBJ1-2	TGTGCCAGCAGCTTGGAGTCAGTCTATGGCTACACCTTC	CASSLESVYGYTF
TRBV7-9	NA	TRBJ2-5	TGTGCCAGCAGCCGCCGGACACGTGAGGAGACCCAGTACTTC	CASSRRTREETQYF
TRBV10-3	TRBD1	TRBJ2-7	TGTGCCATCCGAGGGACAGGCTACGAGCAGTACTTC	CAIRGTGYEQYF
TRBV15	NA	TRBJ2-3	TGTGCCACCAGCAGTGCGCAGGGGACTACGCAGTATTTT	CATSSAQGTTQYF